This T cell receptor beta chain was found in a study of blood T cells in healthy people across ages. Whole-study findings and limits: A roughly linear age-dependent decrease characterized TCR beta diversity per million T cells.

With a J-beta primer mix and a sample-barcoded 5' primer, a second PCR ran about 7 to 12 cycles. TCRdb re-called the 5' RACE reads through MiXCR, storing one row per CDR3 protein. The table includes some 1.4 million distinct CDR3 sequences, roughly 40% detected once. Aged roughly 6 to 90, donors were systemically healthy Caucasians from Russia. PBMCs numbering at least 6 million were isolated per sample. Trimming took 6 bases from V and 1 from J, leaving 12 bases between them. In germline, CDR1 is MNHEY, CDR2 SVGAGI. This CDR3 has 14 amino acids. In the case of this clonotype: No antigen is known for it.

The sequenced sample was blood. The chain is built from TRBV6-5 and TRBJ1-1; D call uncertain. This receptor was taken from a woman younger than 30 in good health. The CDR3 DNA reads as TGTGCCAGCAGCTTAGGGAATCGGAACACTGAAGCTTTCTTT. It translates to CASSLGNRNTEAFF.